The clone carrying this TCR beta chain was counted between two and nine times. The data were taken from a study of spatial heterogeneity in lung cancer. Study-level background: Compared with alpha-chain sequences, beta-chain sequences were consistently detected in greater numbers. Raw reads contained each unique TCR and UMI combination more than ten times on average.

V was trimmed by 0 bases and J by 5 bases, leaving 13 bases between them. The CDR3 is 16 residues long. Germline-derived CDR1 and CDR2 are LNHNV and YYDKDF (reference sequence). Specified time point: sample taken at primary tumor resection. The input material, whole RNA from tumor, nontumor lung or frozen PBMC, was sequenced unsorted. Unique molecular identifiers tagged every individual TCR cDNA molecule. MiXCR, run by TCRdb on the 5' RACE reads, gives a single entry per CDR3 protein. Of tens of thousands of distinct CDR3 sequences listed, about 14% are singletons. Source: PBMCs, taken at surgery. This receptor was obtained from a male donor with early-stage non-small cell lung cancer. The V call is TRBV15, the J call TRBJ2-2; D is uncertain. This CDR3 is CATSRDLAELTGELFF. The CDR3 coding sequence is TGTGCCACCAGCAGAGATCTCGCGGAATTGACCGGGGAGCTGTTTTTT.